This is a list of T cell receptor beta chains from one sample in a study of CD4 T cells in relation to SARS-CoV-2 and coronaviruses. Clones were read by immunoSEQ multiplex PCR, and TCRdb kept only the in-frame ones, dropping some. The sample lists about 26,000 clones, around three quarters occurring once. Their target antigens are unknown. Sequencing used CD4+ T cells from PBMCs, cultured in vitro. These receptors were collected from a human donor in good health. CDR3s include the opening cysteine and the closing phenylalanine or tryptophan. D genes are given only for firm matches. A clone size is listed for some rows: how often the clone was seen (once, few, many), or a class if it is expanded.

abundance,v_gene,d_gene,j_gene,CDR3nt,CDR3aa
NA,TRBV6-1,NA,TRBJ1-4,TGTGCCAGCAGTGGGACCCGCAGGGGTAATTCGGCAACTAATGAAAAACTGTTTTTT,CASSGTRRGNSATNEKLFF
medium-sized,TRBV11-2,NA,TRBJ1-6,TGTGCCAGCAGCTTAGCGCAGGAGACCTATAATTCACCCCTCCACTTT,CASSLAQETYNSPLHF
NA,TRBV6-2/TRBV6-3,NA,TRBJ2-7,TGTGCCAGCAGTTTTGGGGGGAGCGACTACGAGCAGTACTTC,CASSFGGSDYEQYF
NA,TRBV9,NA,TRBJ2-2,TGTGCCAGCAGCGAGAACACCGGGGAGCTGTTTTTT,CASSENTGELFF
NA,TRBV29-1,NA,TRBJ1-2,TGCAGCGTTGTATATAGGCGGGGTTATCTCTCTAACTATGGCTACACCTTC,CSVVYRRGYLSNYGYTF
NA,TRBV6-1,TRBD1,TRBJ1-4,TGTGCCAGCAGTGAACGGCCGGGACAGGGCGTACGGAACTGTTTTTTT,CASSERPGQGVRNCFF
NA,TRBV4-3,NA,TRBJ2-1,TGCGCCAGCAGCCAAGATCTAGGGAATGAGCAGTTCTTC,CASSQDLGNEQFF
once,TRBV6-5,TRBD1,TRBJ1-5,TGTGCCAGCAGGAAAGAGACAGGGGAACAGCCCCAGCATTTT,CASRKETGEQPQHF
NA,TRBV5-1,NA,TRBJ1-4,TGCGCCAGCAGCTTGGTGGGGGCCGGGTCGCGAAATGAAAAACTGTTTTTT,CASSLVGAGSRNEKLFF
once,TRBV19,NA,TRBJ2-7,TGTGCCAGTATGGGGGGCGGTCTATTATTCTACGAGCAGTACTTC,CASMGGGLLFYEQYF
NA,TRBV3-1/TRBV3-2,NA,TRBJ1-1,TGTGCCAGCAGCCAAGATCCACCGTGGGGGGCATACACTGAAGCTTTCTTT,CASSQDPPWGAYTEAFF
NA,TRBV18,TRBD1,TRBJ1-5,TGTGCCAGCTCACCAGACAGGGGGTACAATCAGCCCCAGCATTTT,CASSPDRGYNQPQHF
NA,TRBV20-1,NA,TRBJ2-7,TGCAGTGCTAGTGATGGCTACGAGCAGTACTTC,CSASDGYEQYF
NA,TRBV5-1,TRBD2,TRBJ2-3,TGCGCCAGCAGCTTTTTTTCACTAGCGGGTGGCCCCGGCACAGATACGCAGTATTTT,CASSFFSLAGGPGTDTQYF
once,TRBV28,NA,TRBJ1-4,TGTGCCAGCAGTTCACACCTCAGGGGAAGGGGGGGGGCTAATGAAAAACTGTTTTTT,CASSSHLRGRGGANEKLFF